The 32 T cell receptor beta chains below all came from one sample that was sequenced in a study of T cells in Graves' hyperthyroidism and ophthalmopathy. Using RNA transcripts as the source, TCR beta CDR3 regions were amplified. The HTBI primer set drove a first-round RT-PCR of the TCR CDR3. Each CDR3 protein is one row after TCRdb ran MiXCR on the multiplex PCR reads. This table has about 420,000 distinct CDR3 sequences, 15% to 18% appearing once. The sample comprised blood. These receptors all come from a woman under 30 with Graves' hyperthyroidism.

The rearrangement links TRBV5-1 to TRBJ2-5, with TRBD1 identical over 7 bases. CDR1 is SGHRS and CDR2 is YFSETQ in the germline V gene. The CDR3 runs 15 residues. With V trimmed by 5 bases and J by 1 base, 8 bases remained unmatched. The DNA for the CDR3 is TGCGCCAGCAGACCGACAGGGAAGCCCCAAGAGACCCAGTACTTC. Its protein product is CASRPTGKPQETQYF.

This chain joins TRBV19 and TRBJ2-7; 7 bases align to TRBD2. CDR1 is LNHDA and CDR2 is SQIVND in the germline V gene (reference sequence). Trimming removed 7 bases from V and 0 bases from J; junction bases left unmatched: 3. The CDR3 length is 13 residues. Written as DNA, the CDR3 is TGTGCCAGTACGAAGCGGGACTCCTACGAGCAGTACTTC. It specifies CASTKRDSYEQYF. The entire variable domain, with the rest obtained from reference TRBV19 and TRBJ2-7, is as follows: DGGITQSPKYLFRKEGQNVTLSCEQNLNHDAMYWYRQDPGQGLRLIYYSQIVNDFQKGDIAEGYSVSREKKESFPLTVTSAQKNPTAFYLCASTKRDSYEQYFGPGTRLTVT.

This clonotype appeared many times. The V and J genes are TRBV6-1 and TRBJ2-7, with 10 bases matching TRBD1. Trimming cost V 6 bases and J 2 bases; bases outside gene matches: 7. The germline V gene has CDR1 MNHNS and CDR2 SASEGT. The CDR3 is 15 residues long. The CDR3 DNA sequence: TGTGCCAGCAGCTCCGGGACAGGGGCCCCCTACGAGCAGTACTTC. Residues: CASSSGTGAPYEQYF.

This clonotype appeared many times. The CDR3 sequence: CASSPVGAGGNEQFF. DNA for the CDR3: TGTGCCAGCAGCCCGGTAGGAGCGGGGGGCAATGAGCAGTTCTTC. The V gene is TRBV7-9, the J gene TRBJ2-1, with 9 bases lining up with TRBD2. This CDR3 region has 15 residues. CDR1 and CDR2 from the germline V gene are SEHNR and FQNEAQ (reference sequence). The junction had 8 bases not matched to a gene; V was cut back by 5 bases and J by 6 bases.

The count of this clonotype is one. A much larger clone sits a single nucleotide away, making a read error possible. The chain uses TRBV15 and TRBJ1-6, with D unresolved. Germline V gene lookup returns CDR1 LNHNV and CDR2 YYDKDF (reference sequence). The CDR3 spans 14 residues. The CDR3: CATSRGVTNSPPHF. In DNA, the CDR3 is TGTGCCACCAGCAGAGGGGTTACCAATTCACCCCCCCACTTT.

This clonotype was counted ten times or more. The chain couples TRBV6-1 to TRBJ1-1; no clear D gene. V lost 0 bases, J lost 4 bases, and 9 bases lay in between. The CDR3 length is 14 residues. Per germline, CDR1 MNHNS and CDR2 SASEGT. The CDR3 DNA follows: TGTGCCAGCAGTGAAGCCAGCGAGGGCACTGAAGCTTTCTTT. Residues: CASSEASEGTEAFF.

The chain carries TRBV3-1 and TRBJ2-4; D possibly corresponds to TRBD1 (5 bases). Trimming cost V 0 bases and J 10 bases, with 13 bases left between them. The germline gives CDR1 LGHDT, CDR2 YNNKEL (reference sequence). The CDR3 spans 14 residues. The CDR3 nucleotides read TGTGCCAGCAGCCAAGATGGGCAGGGCGGTATTCAGTACTTC. It encodes CASSQDGQGGIQYF.

This clonotype was detected a few times. V usage is TRBV7-2 and J usage is TRBJ1-2, with 7 bases aligning to TRBD1. This CDR3 has 15 amino acids. Germline V lookup: CDR1 SGHTA, CDR2 FQGNSA. The J segment lost 7 bases and the V segment lost 5 bases, leaving 13 bases of the junction unmatched. CDR3 sequence: CASSPTPGGGGGYTF. The CDR3 nucleotides read TGTGCCAGCAGCCCCACCCCAGGGGGGGGTGGTGGCTACACCTTC. Looking up the rest from reference TRBV7-2 and TRBJ1-2 gives the full variable domain: GAGVSQSPSNKVTEKGKDVELRCDPISGHTALYWYRQSLGQGLEFLIYFQGNSAPDKSGLPSDRFSAERTGGSVSTLTIQRTQQEDSAVYLCASSPTPGGGGGYTFGSGTRLTVV.

The sample holds many counts of this clonotype. The chain joins TRBV20-1 to TRBJ2-7; perhaps D is TRBD1 or TRBD2 (5 bases each). The CDR3 extends over 15 amino acids. Germline V lookup: CDR1 DFQATT, CDR2 SNEGSKA (reference sequence). Trimming shortened V by 4 bases and J by 1 base, and 17 bases separated the two germline ends. The CDR3: CSATPGPGASYEQYF. CDR3 in DNA: TGCAGTGCTACCCCGGGACCTGGAGCGTCCTACGAGCAGTACTTC.

J is TRBJ2-3 and V is TRBV7-9, with D maybe TRBD2 (6 bases). V gave up 1 base and J gave up 1 base, with 15 bases separating them. Germline CDR1 is SEHNR and CDR2 is FQNEAQ (reference sequence). The CDR3 is made up of 17 amino acids. The CDR3 region is CASSLGARSSGTDTQYF. CDR3 coding DNA: TGTGCCAGCAGCTTAGGGGCCAGGTCTAGCGGCACAGATACGCAGTATTTT.

This clonotype was found many times. The V and J genes are TRBV2 and TRBJ1-6; the D gene is possibly TRBD1 (5 bases). Deletions cut 1 base from V and 11 bases from J, with 6 bases between. The CDR3 runs 12 residues. Germline CDR1 is SNHLY and CDR2 is FYNNEI. The CDR3 spells CASSEGGAPLHF. The CDR3 coding sequence is TGTGCCAGCAGTGAAGGAGGGGCACCCCTCCACTTT.

The gene calls are TRBV20-1 and TRBJ1-2; the D is unclear. Germline V gene lookup returns CDR1 DFQATT and CDR2 SNEGSKA (reference sequence). The V gene lost 1 base and the J gene lost 4 bases, with 13 bases spanning the gap. There are 14 residues in the CDR3. The DNA of the CDR3 is TGCAGTGCTAGAGTGGGTACTGGGATCTATGGCTACACCTTC. This sequence encodes CSARVGTGIYGYTF.

Ten or more counts support this clonotype. V gene TRBV28 combines with J gene TRBJ2-7; maybe TRBD1 (6 bases). Germline V gene lookup returns CDR1 MDHEN and CDR2 SYDVKM. Trimming cost V 3 bases and J 3 bases, with 12 bases left between them. CDR3 length equals 14 residues. CDR3 loop: CASSFGGEGYEQYF. CDR3 in DNA: TGTGCCAGCAGTTTTGGGGGCGAGGGCTACGAGCAGTACTTC.

The CDR3 protein is CSARDPGGGIAYEQYF. In nucleotides, the CDR3 is TGCAGTGCTAGAGATCCGGGGGGTGGAATCGCCTACGAGCAGTACTTC. The chain links TRBV20-1 to TRBJ2-7; 7 bases fit TRBD2. V gave up 0 bases and J gave up 2 bases; unmatched junction bases: 10. Germline V gives CDR1 DFQATT, CDR2 SNEGSKA (reference sequence). The CDR3 spans 16 residues.

This clonotype was counted ten times or more. This rearrangement joins TRBV27 to TRBJ2-1; 11 bases line up with TRBD2. CDR1 is MNHEY and CDR2 is SMNVEV in the germline V gene (reference sequence). There are 17 residues in the CDR3. Unmatched junction bases numbered 5, after V lost 4 bases and J lost 0 bases. The CDR3 protein is CASSYLAGGPSYNEQFF. CDR3 sequence (DNA): TGTGCCAGCAGTTACCTAGCGGGAGGACCCTCCTACAATGAGCAGTTCTTC.

This chain links TRBV20-1 with TRBJ1-3, with TRBD1 matching 8 bases. Germline CDR1 is DFQATT and CDR2 is SNEGSKA (reference sequence). V dropped 5 bases and J dropped 6; count of bases not matched to a gene: 9. The CDR3 length is 14 residues. As DNA, the CDR3 is TGCAGTGCTGGACAGGGATCCGCTGAAAACACCATATATTTT. As protein: CSAGQGSAENTIYF.

This clonotype was detected many times. The chain has TRBV6-1 and TRBJ1-5; TRBD1 is a possible D gene (5 bases). The CDR3 consists of 14 residues. CDR1 is MNHNS, CDR2 SASEGT, per germline. The V end was cut by 7 bases, the J end by 2 bases, with 12 bases between. The CDR3 DNA reads TGTGCCAGCAAGCAGGGTACGCGCAATCAGCCCCAGCATTTT. It is translated as CASKQGTRNQPQHF.

This clonotype was counted ten times or more. V is TRBV13 and J is TRBJ2-5; D is unclear. V was trimmed by 4 bases and J by 7 bases, leaving 7 bases between them. CDR1 is PRHDT and CDR2 is FYEKMQ in the germline V gene (reference sequence). The CDR3 has 11 residues. CDR3 DNA sequence: TGTGCCAGCAGCTCCCTACGGACCCAGTACTTC. It yields the protein CASSSLRTQYF.

This clonotype was seen a handful of times. J is TRBJ2-3 and V is TRBV6-1; 7 bases line up with TRBD1. CDR3 size: 15 residues. V was pared by 7 bases and J by 2 bases, with 9 bases of the junction left unmatched. Per germline, CDR1 MNHNS and CDR2 SASEGT. CDR3 DNA: TGTGCCAGCAACAGGGGAATCCCCGTCACAGATACGCAGTATTTT. It encodes CASNRGIPVTDTQYF.

Concerning this clonotype itself: Being one base from a much bigger clone, this may be a read error. The chain links TRBV7-3 to TRBJ2-1; possibly TRBD1 for D (6 bases). Germline-derived CDR1 and CDR2 are SGHTA and FQGTGA. This CDR3 comprises 15 residues. The V and J ends lost 1 base and 1 base respectively, with 8 bases between them. This chain's CDR3 is CASSLSRGSYNEQFF. The CDR3 DNA sequence: TGTGCCAGCAGCTTAAGCAGGGGTTCCTACAATGAGCAGTTCTTC.

At least ten counts were recorded for this clonotype. This chain joins TRBV19 and TRBJ1-5, with D uncertain. V gave up 1 base and J gave up 3 bases, with 7 bases separating them. Germline V gives CDR1 LNHDA, CDR2 SQIVND (reference sequence). This CDR3 is built from 14 residues. The DNA for the CDR3 is TGTGCCAGTAGTATAGGACACATCAATCAGCCCCAGCATTTT. Its protein is CASSIGHINQPQHF.

This chain joins TRBV20-1 and TRBJ2-5; D is uncertain. V was trimmed by 4 bases and J by 5 bases, leaving 20 bases between them. Germline CDR1 and CDR2: DFQATT and SNEGSKA (reference sequence). The CDR3 totals 15 residues. The CDR3 region has the DNA TGCAGTGCTATACTGCCTCTAGTGTCGCCCGAGACCCAGTACTTC. As protein: CSAILPLVSPETQYF.

The chain recombines TRBV19 with TRBJ2-6; D might be TRBD1 or TRBD2, each matching 5 bases. This CDR3 is 17 amino acids long. V shed 3 bases and J shed 0 bases, with 12 bases lying between them. CDR1 and CDR2 from the germline V gene are LNHDA and SQIVND (reference sequence). This chain's CDR3 is CASSMGRAISGANVLTF. In DNA, the CDR3 is TGTGCCAGTAGTATGGGACGGGCGATCTCTGGGGCCAACGTCCTGACTTTC.

This clonotype occurred many times. V is TRBV2 and J is TRBJ1-2, with D possibly being TRBD1 (5 bases). The CDR3 length is 14 residues. V shed 6 bases and J shed 3 bases, with 14 bases lying between them. From germline, CDR1 is SNHLY and CDR2 FYNNEI. Here the CDR3 reads CASSLGGVDYGYTF. As DNA, the CDR3 is TGTGCCAGCAGCCTTGGGGGGGTCGACTATGGCTACACCTTC.

In its sample, this clonotype was seen many times. This chain connects TRBV6-1 to TRBJ2-7, with 7 bases aligning to TRBD2. Germline V gene sequence: CDR1 MNHNS, CDR2 SASEGT. V gave up 5 bases and J gave up 2 bases; unmatched junction bases: 6. The CDR3 is made up of 14 amino acids. CDR3 loop: CASSTSGATYEQYF. The CDR3, as DNA: TGTGCCAGCAGTACGAGCGGGGCCACCTACGAGCAGTACTTC.

Of note for this clonotype: A much bigger clone sits one base away, suggesting this may be a read error. V usage is TRBV12-3 or TRBV12-4 and J usage is TRBJ1-5, with D unresolved. The CDR3 covers 13 residues. The CDR3 region has the DNA TGTGCCAGCAGTAAGGAGGGCAATCCGCCCCAGCATTTT. It specifies CASSKEGNPPQHF.

The chain has TRBV9 and TRBJ1-6; 9 nucleotides agree with TRBD1. Trimming at V came to 4 bases and at J to 5 bases, leaving 10 bases not matched to a gene. The CDR3 runs 17 residues. The germline gives CDR1 SGDLS, CDR2 YYNGEE. CDR3 DNA sequence: TGTGCCAGCAGCACTCCCGGGACAGGGCCCAATAATTCACCCCTCCACTTT. It is translated as CASSTPGTGPNNSPLHF.

This clonotype was picked up many times. This rearrangement joins TRBV6-1 to TRBJ1-2; D remains ambiguous. Trimming pared 3 bases from V and 3 bases from J, leaving 8 bases between. This CDR3 is built from 13 residues. The germline V gene encodes CDR1 MNHNS and CDR2 SASEGT. CDR3: CASSDSGDYGYTF. The CDR3 nucleotides are TGTGCCAGCAGTGACTCCGGGGACTATGGCTACACCTTC.

This clonotype appeared many times. The chain uses TRBV12-3 or TRBV12-4 and TRBJ2-3; 8 bases are a match to TRBD1. V gave up 8 bases and J gave up 2 bases; unmatched junction bases: 15. The CDR3 spans 17 residues. CDR3 sequence: CASALGKGTGNTDTQYF. In nucleotides, the CDR3 is TGTGCCAGCGCCCTGGGGAAAGGGACAGGCAACACAGATACGCAGTATTTT.

This clonotype was seen repeatedly, ten times or more. The chain has TRBV2 and TRBJ1-6, with 9 bases identical to TRBD1. Germline V gene data show CDR1 as SNHLY and CDR2 as FYNNEI. CDR3 length: 19 residues. V shed 2 bases, J shed 1 base, and the junction held 9 bases outside the gene matches. The CDR3 bases are TGTGCCAGCAGTGAACCCGAGGACAGGGGAATGTCCTATAATTCACCCCTCCACTTT. It specifies CASSEPEDRGMSYNSPLHF.

This clonotype was recorded many times. The V and J genes are TRBV11-1 and TRBJ2-7; 8 bases match TRBD2. This CDR3 spans 17 amino acids. From germline, CDR1 is SGHAT and CDR2 FQDESV (reference sequence). J was trimmed by 2 bases and V by 5 bases; bases with no gene match: 14. Here the CDR3 DNA reads TGTGCCAGCAGCATGAATGCCCTTCTTAGCGGGACCTACGAGCAGTACTTC. Amino acids: CASSMNALLSGTYEQYF.

The chain combines TRBV19 with TRBJ1-2, with 8 bases identical to TRBD1. V shed 5 bases, J shed 5 bases, and the junction held 10 bases outside the gene matches. The CDR3 is 15 amino acids. Per the germline V gene, CDR1 is LNHDA and CDR2 is SQIVND (reference sequence). This CDR3 is CASSFTDRELYGYTF. CDR3 sequence (DNA): TGTGCCAGTAGTTTCACGGACAGGGAGTTGTATGGCTACACCTTC.